These 29 T cell receptor beta chains originate from one sample sequenced in a study of OX40 agonist ivuxolimab in advanced cancers. Here immunoSEQ multiplex PCR was the method, and the copy in TCRdb shows in-frame clones only, minus some. The sample records 80,000 to 90,000 clones, around 84% being singletons. This material consisted of CD4+ or CD8+ T cells sorted from blood, taken in a trial of the OX40 agonist ivuxolimab. These receptors were taken from an adult with an advanced solid tumor such as melanoma, head and neck, liver or kidney cancer.

The chain links TRBV5-1 to TRBJ2-1; 9 positions match TRBD2. The length of the CDR3 is 15 residues. Germline CDR1 is SGHRS and CDR2 is YFSETQ. Trimming removed 3 bases from V and 1 base from J; junction bases left unmatched: 2. Here the CDR3 reads CASSYLAGSYNEQFF. Here the CDR3 DNA reads TGCGCCAGCAGCTACCTAGCGGGGTCCTACAATGAGCAGTTCTTC.

This chain joins TRBV11-3 and TRBJ1-6; no firm D call. From germline, CDR1 is SGHNT and CDR2 YENEEA. Trimming took off 1 base at V and 9 bases at J, with 10 bases between the two ends. The CDR3 runs to 14 residues. DNA for the CDR3: TGTGCCAGCAGCTTAGCTCAGAGCGGTTCACCCCTCCACTTT. It is translated as CASSLAQSGSPLHF. Together with reference TRBV11-3 and TRBJ1-6, the CDR3 gives the full variable domain: EAGVVQSPRYKIIEKKQPVAFWCNPISGHNTLYWYLQNLGQGPELLIRYENEEAVDDSQLPKDRFSAERLKGVDSTLKIQPAELGDSAVYLCASSLAQSGSPLHFGNGTRLTVT.

This rearrangement joins TRBV12-5 to TRBJ1-1, with D unclear. V lost 4 bases to trimming and J lost 11 bases, with 17 bases between them. Germline assignment: CDR1 LGHNT and CDR2 FRNRAP. The CDR3 extends over 13 amino acids. CDR3 residues: CASGYPLTGRAFF. The DNA for the CDR3 is TGTGCTAGTGGTTACCCCCTCACGGGTCGGGCTTTCTTT. Supplemented by reference TRBV12-5 and TRBJ1-1, the full variable domain reads DARVTQTPRHKVTEMGQEVTMRCQPILGHNTVFWYRQTMMQGLELLAYFRNRAPLDDSGMPKDRFSAEMPDATLATLKIQPSEPRDSAVYFCASGYPLTGRAFFGQGTRLTVV.

The chain is built from TRBV5-5 and TRBJ1-6, with D uncertain. The CDR3 has 14 residues. Per germline, CDR1 SGHKS and CDR2 YYEKEE (reference sequence). V was shortened by 3 bases and J by 10 bases, with 14 bases between the two germline ends. CDR3 sequence reads: CASSSLQEGSPLHF. The CDR3 DNA follows: TGTGCCAGCAGCTCCCTCCAAGAGGGATCACCCCTCCACTTT.

Of note for this clone: One junction end does not reproduce the germline sequence, and a read error may be involved. The rearrangement uses TRBV7-9 and TRBJ2-7, with 9 bases matching TRBD2. This CDR3 is built from 13 residues. CDR1 SEHNR and CDR2 FQNEAQ come from the germline V gene (reference sequence). This CDR3 is CASSLAGNHEQYF. CDR3 DNA sequence: TGTGCCAGCAGCCTAGCGGGGAACCACGAGCAGTACTTC.

The CDR3 sequence is CASTEGPSFGNTIYF. The CDR3 nucleotides are TGTGCCAGCACGGAGGGCCCCTCTTTTGGAAACACCATATATTTT. V usage is TRBV9 and J usage is TRBJ1-3, with D uncertain. The ends were cut back, 6 bases at V and 3 bases at J, with 16 bases in the middle. Germline V gene data show CDR1 as SGDLS and CDR2 as YYNGEE. This CDR3 spans 15 amino acids. The variable domain in full, with the rest retrieved from reference TRBV9 and TRBJ1-3, is DSGVTQTPKHLITATGQRVTLRCSPRSGDLSVYWYQQSLDQGLQFLIQYYNGEERAKGNILERFSAQQFPDLHSELNLSSLELGDSALYFCASTEGPSFGNTIYFGEGSWLTVV.

The chain recombines TRBV11-2 with TRBJ2-3; possibly TRBD1 for D (6 bases). CDR1 SGHAT and CDR2 FQNNGV come from the germline V gene. Deletions cut 0 bases from V and 2 bases from J, with 12 bases between. The CDR3 sequence is 16 residues long. CDR3 region: CASSLDLGATTDTQYF. DNA for the CDR3: TGTGCCAGCAGCTTAGATCTGGGGGCCACCACAGATACGCAGTATTTT.

The gene calls are TRBV5-5 and TRBJ2-7, with 7 nucleotides matching TRBD1. Trimming at V came to 2 bases and at J to 0 bases, leaving 5 bases not matched to a gene. The length of the CDR3 is 15 residues. The germline CDR1 and CDR2 sequences are SGHKS and YYEKEE (reference sequence). The CDR3 sequence is CASSFGQVSSYEQYF. CDR3 in DNA: TGTGCCAGCAGCTTCGGACAGGTGAGCTCCTACGAGCAGTACTTC.

The chain links TRBV9 to TRBJ1-2; D is undetermined. The CDR3 has 15 residues. In germline, CDR1 is SGDLS, CDR2 YYNGEE. V was pared by 0 bases and J by 1 base, with 10 bases between. The CDR3 here is CASSVVPGSNYGYTF. The CDR3 DNA reads as TGTGCCAGCAGCGTAGTCCCCGGCAGTAACTATGGCTACACCTTC.

The J gene is TRBJ2-1, the V gene TRBV5-1; 12 bases fit TRBD2. The CDR3 runs 16 residues. J was trimmed by 5 bases and V by 4 bases; bases with no gene match: 7. CDR1 SGHRS and CDR2 YFSETQ come from the germline V gene. The CDR3 sequence is CASSHGWTSGNNEQFF. DNA of the CDR3: TGCGCCAGCAGCCACGGATGGACTAGCGGGAACAATGAGCAGTTCTTC. The full variable domain, in which reference TRBV5-1 and TRBJ2-1 provide the parts outside the CDR3, is KAGVTQTPRYLIKTRGQQVTLSCSPISGHRSVSWYQQTPGQGLQFLFEYFSETQRNKGNFPGRFSGRQFSNSRSEMNVSTLELGDSALYLCASSHGWTSGNNEQFFGPGTRLTVL.

J is TRBJ1-2 and V is TRBV5-1; TRBD1 matches at 8 bases. The CDR3 is made up of 14 amino acids. In germline, CDR1 is SGHRS, CDR2 YFSETQ. The junction had 5 bases not matched to a gene; V was cut back by 2 bases and J by 5 bases. As DNA, the CDR3 is TGCGCCAGCAGCTTAAACTACAGGGGGTATGGCTACACCTTC. Translating gives CASSLNYRGYGYTF.

This clone appeared a few times. This chain joins TRBV7-9 and TRBJ1-1, with unresolved D. CDR3 size: 15 residues. Trimming cost V 5 bases and J 0 bases, with 13 bases left between them. Germline values: CDR1 SEHNR, CDR2 FQNEAQ (reference sequence). The CDR3 protein is CASSPVRSVNTEAFF. DNA for the CDR3: TGTGCCAGCAGCCCGGTTAGGTCCGTGAACACTGAAGCTTTCTTT.

The chain is built from TRBV5-6 and TRBJ2-3, with 11 bases that match TRBD2. Germline CDR1 and CDR2: SGHDT and YYEEEE. Trimming at V came to 2 bases and at J to 5 bases, leaving 1 base not matched to a gene. The CDR3 length is 14 residues. The CDR3 spells CASSFTSGGDTQYF. The CDR3 DNA follows: TGTGCCAGCAGCTTTACTAGCGGGGGAGATACGCAGTATTTT.

This rearrangement joins TRBV7-6 to TRBJ1-6; D possibly corresponds to TRBD1 (5 bases). The V end lost 5 bases, the J end lost 8 bases, and 10 bases lay between the germline ends. This CDR3 comprises 13 residues. Germline V gene data show CDR1 as SGHVS and CDR2 as FNYEAQ. The CDR3: CASSHGGDSPLHF. CDR3 DNA: TGTGCCAGCAGCCATGGGGGGGATTCACCCCTCCACTTT.

V usage is TRBV5-1 and J usage is TRBJ2-5; perhaps TRBD1 as D (6 bases). Between the trimmed V and J ends, which lost 5 bases and 2 bases, there was a span of 19 bases. The germline V gene has CDR1 SGHRS and CDR2 YFSETQ. The length of the CDR3 is 16 residues. The CDR3 spells CASSWSDRALQETQYF. CDR3 in DNA: TGCGCCAGCAGTTGGTCGGACAGAGCTTTACAAGAGACCCAGTACTTC. Looking up the rest from reference TRBV5-1 and TRBJ2-5 gives the full variable domain: KAGVTQTPRYLIKTRGQQVTLSCSPISGHRSVSWYQQTPGQGLQFLFEYFSETQRNKGNFPGRFSGRQFSNSRSEMNVSTLELGDSALYLCASSWSDRALQETQYFGPGTRLLVL.

The chain combines TRBV10-2 with TRBJ1-5; 8 nucleotides line up with TRBD1. The ends lost 6 bases at V and 6 bases at J; junction bases unmatched: 7. This CDR3 has 14 residues. Germline assignment: CDR1 WSHSY and CDR2 SAAADI. CDR3 protein: CASRQTGEAQPQHF. As DNA, the CDR3 is TGCGCCAGCAGGCAGACAGGGGAGGCTCAGCCCCAGCATTTT.

The chain uses TRBV4-2 and TRBJ2-5, with 9 bases matching TRBD2. Unmatched junction bases numbered 15, after V lost 1 base and J lost 9 bases. Germline V lookup: CDR1 LGHNA, CDR2 YNFKEQ. The CDR3 totals 17 residues. CDR3 protein: CASSQVASGAYYGAQYF. CDR3 coding DNA: TGTGCCAGCAGCCAAGTCGCTAGCGGGGCCTACTATGGGGCCCAGTACTTC.

This clone has just one count. The chain links TRBV6-5 to TRBJ1-1; D gene uncertain. V lost 2 bases to trimming and J lost 8 bases, with 6 bases between them. From germline, CDR1 is MNHEY and CDR2 SVGAGI. CDR3 length: 11 residues. CDR3 in DNA: TGTGCCAGCAGTTACACATCCGAAGCTTTCTTT. Translating it yields CASSYTSEAFF.

This clone was seen a single time. The V and J genes are TRBV4-1 and TRBJ1-2; D is possibly TRBD1 (5 bases). This CDR3 comprises 15 residues. Germline values: CDR1 MGHRA, CDR2 YSYEKL. V lost 2 bases and J 7 bases, leaving 17 bases between the germline ends. The CDR3 spells CASSQMGLPQFGYTF. In DNA, the CDR3 is TGCGCCAGCAGCCAAATGGGACTGCCCCAGTTTGGCTACACCTTC.

This clone has just a few counts. The chain combines TRBV5-1 with TRBJ2-2; no definite D call. Trimming left V 1 base short and J 1 base short, with 5 bases between. The V gene's germline CDR1 is SGHRS and CDR2 YFSETQ. The CDR3 runs to 14 residues. DNA for the CDR3: TGCGCCAGCAGCTTGAGGTTGAACACCGGGGAGCTGTTTTTT. This codes for CASSLRLNTGELFF.

The chain has TRBV2 and TRBJ1-4; D unclear. Germline CDR1 SNHLY, CDR2 FYNNEI. Deletions cut 6 bases from V and 8 bases from J, with 7 bases between. The CDR3 is made up of 11 amino acids. This CDR3 is CASSRWEKLFF. The DNA of the CDR3 is TGTGCCAGCAGCCGGTGGGAAAAACTGTTTTTT. Based on the CDR3 plus reference TRBV2 and TRBJ1-4, the full variable domain is EPEVTQTPSHQVTQMGQEVILRCVPISNHLYFYWYRQILGQKVEFLVSFYNNEISEKSEIFDDQFSVERPDGSNFTLKIRSTKLEDSAMYFCASSRWEKLFFGSGTQLSVL.

For the CDR3, the DNA is TGTGCCAGCAGCCGGGACGAATCATATGGCTACACCTTC. The encoded protein is CASSRDESYGYTF. The gene calls are TRBV14 and TRBJ1-2; tentative D call: TRBD1 (5 bases). This CDR3 is built from 13 residues. Germline assignment: CDR1 SGHDN and CDR2 FVKESK. V lost 4 bases and J 5 bases, leaving 11 bases between the germline ends.

The chain couples TRBV4-2 to TRBJ1-3, with TRBD1 identical over 8 bases. The CDR3 sequence is 16 residues long. The V gene end was trimmed by 0 bases and the J gene end by 3 bases; junction bases not matched to a gene: 4. Germline V gives CDR1 LGHNA, CDR2 YNFKEQ. CDR3 DNA sequence: TGTGCCAGCAGCCAAGATCAGGGGGCTTTTGGAAACACCATATATTTT. Translation gives CASSQDQGAFGNTIYF.

The chain links TRBV7-3 to TRBJ2-5; 7 bases match TRBD1. The CDR3 loop spans 13 amino acids. The V gene end was trimmed by 2 bases and the J gene end by 5 bases; junction bases not matched to a gene: 2. Germline V gene lookup returns CDR1 SGHTA and CDR2 FQGTGA. CDR3 coding DNA: TGTGCCAGCAGCTTAGGCAGGGGGGAGACCCAGTACTTC. Translating it yields CASSLGRGETQYF.

The rearrangement uses TRBV29-1 and TRBJ2-7, with D possibly being TRBD1 or TRBD2 (5 bases each). The CDR3 extends over 12 amino acids. V shed 3 bases and J shed 3 bases, with 9 bases lying between them. CDR1 and CDR2 from the germline V gene are SQVTM and ANQGSEA. The CDR3 here is CSVDGTVYEQYF. The CDR3 nucleotides read TGCAGCGTTGATGGGACGGTCTACGAGCAGTACTTC.

The chain carries TRBV18 and TRBJ1-1, with a weak D call TRBD1 (5 bases). V was cut by 2 bases and J by 0 bases, with 13 bases left in between. Per the germline V gene, CDR1 is KGHSH and CDR2 is LQKENI. This CDR3 is 16 amino acids long. CDR3 amino acids: CASSPVLGGVNTEAFF. Written as DNA, the CDR3 is TGTGCCAGCTCACCAGTCTTAGGAGGGGTGAACACTGAAGCTTTCTTT. The variable domain in full, completed from reference TRBV18 and TRBJ1-1, reads NAGVMQNPRHLVRRRGQEARLRCSPMKGHSHVYWYRQLPEEGLKFMVYLQKENIIDESGMPKERFSAEFPKEGPSILRIQQVVRGDSAAYFCASSPVLGGVNTEAFFGQGTRLTVV.

CDR3 protein: CASSRTSGTSTDTQYF. CDR3 in DNA: TGTGCCAGCAGTCGCACTAGCGGCACTAGCACAGATACGCAGTATTTT. The rearrangement links TRBV7-2 to TRBJ2-3, with 8 bases lining up with TRBD2. V trimming: 6 bases; J trimming: 0 bases; junction bases outside the gene matches: 8. The CDR3 sequence is 16 residues long. The V gene's germline CDR1 is SGHTA and CDR2 FQGNSA. The complete variable domain, with remaining parts taken from reference TRBV7-2 and TRBJ2-3, reads GAGVSQSPSNKVTEKGKDVELRCDPISGHTALYWYRQSLGQGLEFLIYFQGNSAPDKSGLPSDRFSAERTGGSVSTLTIQRTQQEDSAVYLCASSRTSGTSTDTQYFGPGTRLTVL.

The gene calls are TRBV19 and TRBJ1-5; 9 bases align to TRBD1. V lost 5 bases to trimming and J lost 0 bases; unmatched junction nucleotides: 11. The CDR3 contains 18 residues. Per the germline V gene, CDR1 is LNHDA and CDR2 is SQIVND (reference sequence). In DNA form, the CDR3 reads TGTGCCAGTAGTGGACAGGGGAATAGGGGGGGTAGCAATCAGCCCCAGCATTTT. This sequence encodes CASSGQGNRGGSNQPQHF.

This clone was counted a single time. V gene TRBV2 combines with J gene TRBJ1-3; D not resolved. The CDR3 runs to 15 residues. Deletions cut 7 bases from V and 7 bases from J, with 20 bases between. Per the germline V gene, CDR1 is SNHLY and CDR2 is FYNNEI. The CDR3 region is CASTQWAGGENTIYF. The CDR3 nucleotides read TGTGCCAGCACCCAATGGGCAGGCGGGGAGAACACCATATATTTT.